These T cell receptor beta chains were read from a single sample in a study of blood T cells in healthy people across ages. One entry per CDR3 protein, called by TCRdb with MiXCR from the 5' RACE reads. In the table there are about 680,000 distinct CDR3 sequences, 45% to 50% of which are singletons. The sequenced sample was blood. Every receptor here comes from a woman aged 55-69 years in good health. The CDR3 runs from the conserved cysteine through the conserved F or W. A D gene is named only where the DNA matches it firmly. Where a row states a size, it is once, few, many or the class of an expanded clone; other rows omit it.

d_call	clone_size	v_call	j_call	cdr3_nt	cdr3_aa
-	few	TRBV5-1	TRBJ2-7	TGCGCCAGCAGCGCAGGGGGAGGCTCCTACGAGCAGTACTTC	CASSAGGGSYEQYF
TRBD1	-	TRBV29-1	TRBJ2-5	TGCAGCGTTGACTGGCAGGGGGATCAAGAGACCCAGTACTTC	CSVDWQGDQETQYF
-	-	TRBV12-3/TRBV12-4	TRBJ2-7	TGTGCCAGCAGTTTCCCGGACAGGACTACGGGGGAGCAGTACTTC	CASSFPDRTTGEQYF
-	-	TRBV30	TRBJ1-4	TGTGCCTGGAGTGTGAAACAGGAGAATGAAAAACTGTTTTTT	CAWSVKQENEKLFF
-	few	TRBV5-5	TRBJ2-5	TGTGCCAGCAGCCCACCGCTACTTCAAGAGACCCAGTACTTC	CASSPPLLQETQYF
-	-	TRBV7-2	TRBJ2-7	TGTGCCAGCAGCCCCACCCCCGTCGGAGCCTACGAGCAGTACTTC	CASSPTPVGAYEQYF
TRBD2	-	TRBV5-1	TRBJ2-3	TGCGCCAGCAGCTTAAAAACTAGCGGGGCGGCGGATACGCAGTATTTT	CASSLKTSGAADTQYF
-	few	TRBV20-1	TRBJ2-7	TGCAGTGCCAAGACACGCACTCTAACCTACGAGCAGTACTTC	CSAKTRTLTYEQYF
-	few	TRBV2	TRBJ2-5	TGTGCCAGCGCTGAGGAAAGGTCTAGGGAGGAGACCCAGTACTTC	CASAEERSREETQYF
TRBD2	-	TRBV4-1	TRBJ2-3	TGCGCCAGCAGCAGAACCGGGACTAGCGGGAGGGCCAAGGAAGATACGCAGTATTTT	CASSRTGTSGRAKEDTQYF
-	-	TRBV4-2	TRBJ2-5	TGTGCCAGCAGCCAAGAGCGGGGTTCTGGAGAGACCCAGTACTTC	CASSQERGSGETQYF
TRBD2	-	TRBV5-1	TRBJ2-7	TGCGCCGGCAGCGTAGCGGGAAGGTATTCCGAGCAGTACTTC	CAGSVAGRYSEQYF
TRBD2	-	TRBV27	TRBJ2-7	TGTGCCAGCAGTCCTTACCGGACTAGCGGGAGTAACGAGCAGTACTTC	CASSPYRTSGSNEQYF
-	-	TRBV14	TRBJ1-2	TGTGCCAGCAGCCAAGGGCTGGCCTATGGCTACACCTTC	CASSQGLAYGYTF
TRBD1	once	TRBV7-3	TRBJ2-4	TGTGCCAGCAGCTTAAACCCGACAGGGGGTGGATTAAGCATTCAGTACTTC	CASSLNPTGGGLSIQYF
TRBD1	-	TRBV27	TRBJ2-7	TGTGCCAGCAGTCTTATATCAGGGGGTGCCTCCTACGAGCAGTACTTC	CASSLISGGASYEQYF
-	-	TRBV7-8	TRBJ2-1	TGTGCCAGCAGCTCATCCACAAGCAATAAGCAGTTCTTC	CASSSSTSNKQFF
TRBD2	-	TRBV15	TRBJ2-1	TGTGCCACCAGCTCACGACTAGCGGGGCTCAATGAGCAGTTCTTC	CATSSRLAGLNEQFF
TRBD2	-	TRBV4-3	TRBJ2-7	TGCGCCAGCAGCCACAGCGGGACCGACTACGAGCAGTACTTC	CASSHSGTDYEQYF
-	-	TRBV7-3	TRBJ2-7	TGTGCCAGCAGCGAGCGGGCGGGGAACGAGCAGTACTTC	CASSERAGNEQYF
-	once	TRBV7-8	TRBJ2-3	TGTGCCAGCAGCCAAGCGGACGGTCAGGGTACGCAGTATTTT	CASSQADGQGTQYF
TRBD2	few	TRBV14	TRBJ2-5	TGTGCCAGCAGCCAAGCAGCTAGCGGGACGGGTGAGACCCAGTACTTC	CASSQAASGTGETQYF
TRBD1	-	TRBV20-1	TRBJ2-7	TGCAGTGCTAGGCATTCCCAGGGGGCTCCCTACGAGCAGTACTTC	CSARHSQGAPYEQYF
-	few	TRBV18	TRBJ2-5	TGTGCCAGCTCCCCAGGGGAAGAGACCCAGTACTTC	CASSPGEETQYF
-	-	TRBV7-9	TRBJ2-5	TGTGCCAGCAGCTTAGCGGGGACGGGAGATGCGCAGTACTTC	CASSLAGTGDAQYF
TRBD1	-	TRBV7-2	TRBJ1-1	TGTGCCAGCAGCCCGAGGACAGGGTTGAACACTGAAGCTTTCTTT	CASSPRTGLNTEAFF
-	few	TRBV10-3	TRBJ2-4	TGTGCCATCAGTGAGTCTGGAGCCCGTGGGAACATTCAGTACTTC	CAISESGARGNIQYF
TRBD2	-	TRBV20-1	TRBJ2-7	TGCAGTGCTAGATTTAGCGGGGTCTCCTACGAGCAGTACTTC	CSARFSGVSYEQYF
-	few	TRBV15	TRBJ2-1	TGTGCCACCAGCAGAGATGCAGACTCCTACAATGAGCAGTTCTTC	CATSRDADSYNEQFF
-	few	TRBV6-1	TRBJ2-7	TGTGCCAGCAGTGAACCGTCCTCCGAGCAGTACTTC	CASSEPSSEQYF
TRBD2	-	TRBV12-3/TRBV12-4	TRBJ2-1	TGTGCCAGCAGTCCTCAGGGAGGGAGCAATGAGCAGTTCTTC	CASSPQGGSNEQFF
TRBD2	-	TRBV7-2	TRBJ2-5	TGTGCCAGCAGCTTACGACTAGCGGGAGGTGGTGGGACCCAGTACTTC	CASSLRLAGGGGTQYF
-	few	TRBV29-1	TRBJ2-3	TGCAGCGCTAGAATGGGGGGACTCACAGATACGCAGTATTTT	CSARMGGLTDTQYF
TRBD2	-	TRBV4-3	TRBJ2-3	TGCGCCAGCAGCCAAGCTCTGACTAGCGGGAAAACAGATACGCAGTATTTT	CASSQALTSGKTDTQYF
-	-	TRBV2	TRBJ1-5	TGTGCCAGCAGTGGGGGTGGACTGGGCAATCAGCCCCAGCATTTT	CASSGGGLGNQPQHF